A single sample gave rise to the 17 T cell receptor beta chains below, sequenced in a study of response to subunit inactivated influenza vaccine (dated by TCRdb to 2016 to 2019). The receptor library was made with RT-PCR. The sequencing machine was an Illumina HiSeq 2500. TCRdb reworked the public reads: Q25 trimming with fastp, MiXCR clone assembly, productive beta chains retained. Rows matching on CDR3 protein sequence are summarized as one entry with the most common DNA and genes. Within this sample are hundreds of thousands of distinct CDR3 sequences, with about 18% of them counted one time only. The top ten clonotypes cover about 11% of the sample. The source material was PBMCs from blood, sampled 5 to 6 days after vaccination. The source of these receptors is a man in his fifties who received an inactivated influenza vaccine. Donor details come from another sample of the same person, matched by shared clones.

The V gene is TRBV27, the J gene TRBJ2-5; D is undetermined. V was trimmed by 3 bases and J by 5 bases, leaving 4 bases between them. Germline values: CDR1 MNHEY, CDR2 SMNVEV (reference sequence). The CDR3 is 11 amino acids. The CDR3 coding sequence is TGTGCCAGCAGTTTTGCCGAGACCCAGTACTTC. Translation: CASSFAETQYF.

The chain combines TRBV5-1 with TRBJ1-4, with 7 bases matching TRBD1. Per germline, CDR1 SGHRS and CDR2 YFSETQ. The CDR3 runs 14 residues. The V gene end was trimmed by 2 bases and the J gene end by 4 bases; junction bases not matched to a gene: 2. CDR3 region: CASSFGQVNEKLFF. In DNA, the CDR3 is TGCGCCAGCAGCTTCGGACAGGTTAATGAAAAACTGTTTTTT.

This clonotype was seen at least ten times. The chain is built from TRBV11-2 and TRBJ1-3; D is undetermined. Per the germline V gene, CDR1 is SGHAT and CDR2 is FQNNGV. The CDR3 sequence is 14 residues long. The V gene lost 5 bases and the J gene lost 0 bases, with 8 bases spanning the gap. CDR3 coding DNA: TGTGCCAGCAGCCGAGATAACTCTGGAAACACCATATATTTT. It codes for CASSRDNSGNTIYF.

The sample holds many counts of this clonotype. This rearrangement joins TRBV28 to TRBJ1-5, with D perhaps TRBD1 (5 bases). CDR1 MDHEN and CDR2 SYDVKM come from the germline V gene. Trimming took off 4 bases at V and 5 bases at J, with 9 bases between the two ends. CDR3 length: 13 amino acids. DNA for the CDR3: TGTGCCAGCAGTTCGACAGCATATCAGCCCCAGCATTTT. Translating gives CASSSTAYQPQHF. Combining the CDR3 with reference TRBV28 and TRBJ1-5 gives the whole variable domain DVKVTQSSRYLVKRTGEKVFLECVQDMDHENMFWYRQDPGLGLRLIYFSYDVKMKEKGDIPEGYSVSREKKERFSLILESASTNQTSMYLCASSSTAYQPQHFGDGTRLSIL.

The chain combines TRBV20-1 with TRBJ1-4; D gene ambiguous. The CDR3 runs to 14 residues. Germline assignment: CDR1 DFQATT and CDR2 SNEGSKA (reference sequence). V lost 2 bases and J 0 bases, leaving 7 bases between the germline ends. For the CDR3, the DNA is TGCAGTGCTAGATTCTCTGCAACTAATGAAAAACTGTTTTTT. This sequence encodes CSARFSATNEKLFF.

V and J are TRBV7-2 and TRBJ2-5, with 7 bases aligning to TRBD1. Per the germline V gene, CDR1 is SGHTA and CDR2 is FQGNSA. J lost 4 bases, V lost 5 bases, and 7 bases had no gene match. The length of the CDR3 is 14 residues. CDR3 bases: TGTGCCAGCAGCCCCCAGGGGGTGGGAGAGACCCAGTACTTC. Translating gives CASSPQGVGETQYF.

The gene calls are TRBV6-5 and TRBJ1-1; D might be TRBD1 (5 bases). Germline assignment: CDR1 MNHEY and CDR2 SVGAGI. There are 14 residues in the CDR3. V dropped 2 bases and J dropped 6 bases, with 13 bases sitting between them. The CDR3 region is CASSYGGGSAEAFF. CDR3 DNA sequence: TGTGCCAGCAGTTACGGTGGGGGAAGCGCTGAAGCTTTCTTT.

This clonotype was seen more than once but under ten times. This rearrangement joins TRBV9 to TRBJ2-2; the D is unclear. The CDR3 runs to 17 residues. Trimming took off 0 bases at V and 1 base at J, with 13 bases between the two ends. CDR1 SGDLS and CDR2 YYNGEE come from the germline V gene. The chain's CDR3 is CASSVASRQKNTGELFF. In nucleotides, the CDR3 is TGTGCCAGCAGCGTAGCTTCTCGGCAAAAGAACACCGGGGAGCTGTTTTTT.

The chain uses TRBV12-3 or TRBV12-4 and TRBJ2-4; a weak D match, TRBD1 (6 bases). Deletions cut 4 bases from V and 4 bases from J, with 11 bases between. The CDR3 spans 14 residues. The CDR3, as DNA: TGTGCCAGCAGTTCCACAGGGCGAAAAAACATTCAGTACTTC. Its translation: CASSSTGRKNIQYF.

This clonotype was recorded a few times. V is TRBV7-2 and J is TRBJ2-2; 10 bases agree with TRBD1. The CDR3 is 15 residues long. Germline V gene data show CDR1 as SGHTA and CDR2 as FQGNSA. V dropped 3 bases and J dropped 4; count of bases not matched to a gene: 2. The CDR3: CASSFGTGVTGELFF. The DNA of the CDR3 is TGTGCCAGCAGCTTTGGGACAGGGGTCACCGGGGAGCTGTTTTTT.

This clonotype has only a few counts. The chain uses TRBV5-1 and TRBJ2-2; D perhaps matches TRBD2 (6 bases). This CDR3 spans 14 amino acids. CDR1 is SGHRS and CDR2 is YFSETQ in the germline V gene. Trimming shortened V by 5 bases and J by 5 bases, and 13 bases separated the two germline ends. The CDR3 region is CASSPSVSTGELFF. The CDR3, as DNA: TGCGCCAGCAGTCCTAGCGTCTCTACCGGGGAGCTGTTTTTT.

This clonotype was seen only a few times. This CDR3 is CASSLGASGTDTQYF. The CDR3 nucleotides read TGCGCCAGCAGCTTGGGAGCTAGCGGAACAGATACGCAGTATTTT. This chain connects TRBV5-1 to TRBJ2-3; the match to TRBD2 covers 7 bases. This CDR3 spans 15 amino acids. In germline, CDR1 is SGHRS, CDR2 YFSETQ. Germline trimming cut 0 bases from V and 3 bases from J; bases unmatched to any gene: 4.

The sample holds a few counts of this clonotype. The chain is built from TRBV27 and TRBJ2-3; D is undetermined. CDR1 and CDR2 from the germline V gene are MNHEY and SMNVEV (reference sequence). The CDR3 spans 15 residues. V was trimmed by 5 bases and J by 1 base, leaving 13 bases between them. The CDR3 sequence: CASSPIGSGTDTQYF. CDR3 DNA: TGTGCCAGCAGTCCTATCGGTAGTGGCACAGATACGCAGTATTTT.

The J gene is TRBJ1-6, the V gene TRBV20-1, with TRBD1 matching 7 bases. Trimming cost V 3 bases and J 6 bases; bases outside gene matches: 5. This CDR3 has 14 residues. CDR1 is DFQATT, CDR2 SNEGSKA, per germline (reference sequence). CDR3 in DNA: TGCAGTGCTAGGCAGGGGGGAGGTAATTCACCCCTCCACTTT. It yields the protein CSARQGGGNSPLHF.

The J gene is TRBJ2-1, the V gene TRBV7-2; D is unresolved. CDR3 size: 14 residues. Per germline, CDR1 SGHTA and CDR2 FQGNSA. V was cut by 5 bases and J by 0 bases, with 8 bases left in between. The CDR3 loop reads CASSRLNSYNEQFF. In DNA form, the CDR3 reads TGTGCCAGCAGCCGCCTTAACTCCTACAATGAGCAGTTCTTC.

The rearrangement uses TRBV24-1 and TRBJ2-1; D possibly corresponds to TRBD2 (6 bases). The CDR3 covers 13 residues. CDR1 and CDR2 (germline): KGHDR, SFDVKD. Deletions cut 1 base from V and 9 bases from J, with 9 bases between. CDR3 loop: CATSDFLGGEQFF. The CDR3 nucleotides read TGTGCCACCAGTGATTTTTTGGGGGGTGAGCAGTTCTTC.

This clonotype was detected only a few times. The rearrangement joins TRBV7-3 to TRBJ2-3; D is unresolved. The CDR3 sequence is 13 residues long. The ends were cut back, 3 bases at V and 3 bases at J, with 7 bases in the middle. Per the germline V gene, CDR1 is SGHTA and CDR2 is FQGTGA. The CDR3 nucleotides are TGTGCCAGCAGCTTTTCCGAGACAGATACGCAGTATTTT. Amino acid sequence: CASSFSETDTQYF. Full variable domain (rest looked up from reference TRBV7-3 and TRBJ2-3): GAGVSQTPSNKVTEKGKYVELRCDPISGHTALYWYRQSLGQGPEFLIYFQGTGAADDSGLPNDRFFAVRPEGSVSTLKIQRTERGDSAVYLCASSFSETDTQYFGPGTRLTVL.